This TCR beta chain originates from a study of blood T cell repertoires in COVID-19. Study summary: Samples taken during acute and convalescent COVID-19 were collected in the United States, Italy and Spain. PBMCs, B-cell-depleted T cells, or T cells were the source of the cDNA or gDNA that made up the material.

The sample holds one count of this clone. Between the trimmed V and J ends, which lost 9 bases and 0 bases, there was a span of 17 bases. This CDR3 has 15 residues. Germline CDR1 and CDR2: MRHNA and SNTAGT. Authors' methods: It was from reference gene primer amplification that nucleated cell counts were estimated. This table comes from immunoSEQ multiplex PCR, and its TCRdb copy is limited to in-frame clones, with some not included. D and trimming come from the DNA, and the V and J calls and clone size come from that table. The table has 65,000 to 95,000 clones, roughly 90% seen once. The TCR was taken from a man aged 45-60 years with active COVID-19. The V gene is TRBV6-4, the J gene TRBJ1-1; D not certain. Source material: peripheral blood. For the CDR3, the DNA is TGTGCCAGTGCCGCAGAGGGTGGACTGAACACTGAAGCTTTCTTT. It yields the protein CASAAEGGLNTEAFF.